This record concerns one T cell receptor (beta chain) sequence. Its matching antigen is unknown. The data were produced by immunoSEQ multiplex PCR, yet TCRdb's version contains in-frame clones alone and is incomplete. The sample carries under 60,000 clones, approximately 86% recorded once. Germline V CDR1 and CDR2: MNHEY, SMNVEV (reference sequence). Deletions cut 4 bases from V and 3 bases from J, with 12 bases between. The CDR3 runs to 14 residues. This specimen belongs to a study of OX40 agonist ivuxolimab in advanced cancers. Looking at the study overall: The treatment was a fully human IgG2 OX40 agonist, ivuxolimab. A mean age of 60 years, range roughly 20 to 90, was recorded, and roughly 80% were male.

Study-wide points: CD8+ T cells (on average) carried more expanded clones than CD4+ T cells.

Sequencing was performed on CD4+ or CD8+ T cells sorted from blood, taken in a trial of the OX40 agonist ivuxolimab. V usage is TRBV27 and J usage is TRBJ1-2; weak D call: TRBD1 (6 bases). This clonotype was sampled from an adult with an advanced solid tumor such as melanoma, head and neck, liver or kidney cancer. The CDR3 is CASSSQGSDYGYTF. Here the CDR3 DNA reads TGTGCCAGCAGTTCCCAGGGGTCAGACTATGGCTACACCTTC.